The clone carrying this T cell receptor beta chain was counted only a few times. As yet, its antigen is unknown. This sample is part of a study of spatial heterogeneity in lung cancer. Looking at the study overall: In raw reads, more than 8.5 appearances on average were recorded for each unique TCR and UMI combination. The study, taken as a whole, reports: Blood showed ubiquitous tumor TCRs more often at resection than at routine follow-up.

Single TCR cDNA molecules each had their own unique molecular identifier. MiXCR was run by TCRdb on the 5' RACE reads, yielding one entry per CDR3 protein. The data show 50,000 to 65,000 distinct CDR3 sequences, roughly 7.9% seen once. The CDR3 is 15 residues long. CDR1 and CDR2 from the germline V gene are MDHEN and SYDVKM. The trim removed 2 bases at V and 0 bases at J, leaving 4 bases unmatched. Time point noted: sample taken at primary tumor resection. Tumor, nontumor lung or frozen PBMC supplied whole RNA that was sequenced unsorted. There were 72 donors, all of them untreated patients with early-stage non-small cell lung cancer.

This receptor was obtained from a female donor with early-stage non-small cell lung cancer. This sequence joins TRBV28 and TRBJ2-7, with 7 bases aligning to TRBD2. The input for sequencing was PBMCs, taken at surgery. CDR3 region: CASSLTGGASYEQYF. CDR3 coding DNA: TGTGCCAGCAGTTTAACGGGAGGCGCCTCCTACGAGCAGTACTTC.